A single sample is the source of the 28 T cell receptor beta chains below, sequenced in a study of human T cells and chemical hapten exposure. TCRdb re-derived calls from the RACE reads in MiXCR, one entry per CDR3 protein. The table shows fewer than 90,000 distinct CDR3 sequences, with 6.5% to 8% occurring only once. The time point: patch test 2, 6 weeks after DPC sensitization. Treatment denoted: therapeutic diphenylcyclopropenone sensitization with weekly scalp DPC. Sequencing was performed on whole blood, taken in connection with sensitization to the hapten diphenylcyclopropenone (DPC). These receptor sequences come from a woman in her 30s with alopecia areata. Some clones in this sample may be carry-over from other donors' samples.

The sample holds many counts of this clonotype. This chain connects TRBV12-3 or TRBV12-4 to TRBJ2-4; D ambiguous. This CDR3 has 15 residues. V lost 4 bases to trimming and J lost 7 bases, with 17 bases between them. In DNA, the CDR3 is TGTGCCAGCAGTTCCCCTTCCGATCCGTGGAACATTCAGTACTTC. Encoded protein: CASSSPSDPWNIQYF.

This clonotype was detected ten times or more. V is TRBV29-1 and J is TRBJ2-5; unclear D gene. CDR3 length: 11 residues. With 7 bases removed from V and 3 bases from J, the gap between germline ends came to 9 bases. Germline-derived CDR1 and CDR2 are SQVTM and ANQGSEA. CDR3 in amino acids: CSGGSEETQYF. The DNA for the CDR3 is TGCAGCGGGGGATCCGAAGAGACCCAGTACTTC.

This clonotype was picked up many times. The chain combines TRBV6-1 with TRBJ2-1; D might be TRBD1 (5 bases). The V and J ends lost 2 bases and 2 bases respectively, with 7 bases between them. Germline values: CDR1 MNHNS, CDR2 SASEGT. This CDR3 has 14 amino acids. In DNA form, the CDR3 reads TGTGCCAGCAGTGAAACAGGAACCTACAATGAGCAGTTCTTC. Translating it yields CASSETGTYNEQFF.

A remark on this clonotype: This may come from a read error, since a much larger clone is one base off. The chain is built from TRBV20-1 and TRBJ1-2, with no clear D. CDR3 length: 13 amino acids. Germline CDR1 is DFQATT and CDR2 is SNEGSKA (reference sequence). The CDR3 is CSATSGVGYGYNF. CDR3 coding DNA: TGCAGTGCTACGTCCGGGGTGGGGTATGGCTACAACTTC.

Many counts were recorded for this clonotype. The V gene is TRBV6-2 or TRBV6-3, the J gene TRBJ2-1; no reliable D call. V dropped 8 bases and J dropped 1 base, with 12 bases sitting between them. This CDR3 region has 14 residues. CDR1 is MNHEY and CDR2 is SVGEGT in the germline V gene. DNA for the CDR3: TGTGCCAGCGAACAGCTATCATCCTACAATGAGCAGTTCTTC. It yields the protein CASEQLSSYNEQFF.

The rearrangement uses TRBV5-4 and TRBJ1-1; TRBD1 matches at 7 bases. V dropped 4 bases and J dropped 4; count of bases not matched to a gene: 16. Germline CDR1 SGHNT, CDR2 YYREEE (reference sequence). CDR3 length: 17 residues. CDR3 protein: CASSRETGRESGTEAFF. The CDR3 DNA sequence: TGTGCCAGCAGCCGAGAGACAGGGAGAGAATCGGGCACTGAAGCTTTCTTT.

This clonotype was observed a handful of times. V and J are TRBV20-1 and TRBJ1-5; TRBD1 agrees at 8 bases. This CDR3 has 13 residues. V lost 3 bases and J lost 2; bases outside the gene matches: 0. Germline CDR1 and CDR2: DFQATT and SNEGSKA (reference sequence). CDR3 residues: CSARDRGNQPQHF. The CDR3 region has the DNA TGCAGTGCTAGGGACAGGGGCAATCAGCCCCAGCATTTT.

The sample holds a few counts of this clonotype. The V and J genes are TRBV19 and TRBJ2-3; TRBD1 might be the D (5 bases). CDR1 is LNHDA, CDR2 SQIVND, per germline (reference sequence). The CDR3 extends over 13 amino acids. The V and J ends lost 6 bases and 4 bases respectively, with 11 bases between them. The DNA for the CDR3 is TGTGCCAGTAGCTCAGGGTACCCAGATACGCAGTATTTT. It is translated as CASSSGYPDTQYF.

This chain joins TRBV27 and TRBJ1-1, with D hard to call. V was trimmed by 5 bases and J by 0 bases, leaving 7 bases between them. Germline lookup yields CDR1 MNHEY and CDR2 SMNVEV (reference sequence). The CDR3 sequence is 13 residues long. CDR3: CASSALMNTEAFF. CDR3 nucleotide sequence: TGTGCCAGCAGTGCCCTTATGAACACTGAAGCTTTCTTT.

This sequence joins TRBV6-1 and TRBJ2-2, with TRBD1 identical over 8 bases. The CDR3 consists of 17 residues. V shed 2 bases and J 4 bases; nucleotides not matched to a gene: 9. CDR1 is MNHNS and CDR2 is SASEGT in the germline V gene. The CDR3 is CASSEREQGAITGELFF. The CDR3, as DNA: TGTGCCAGCAGTGAACGGGAGCAGGGGGCCATCACCGGGGAGCTGTTTTTT.

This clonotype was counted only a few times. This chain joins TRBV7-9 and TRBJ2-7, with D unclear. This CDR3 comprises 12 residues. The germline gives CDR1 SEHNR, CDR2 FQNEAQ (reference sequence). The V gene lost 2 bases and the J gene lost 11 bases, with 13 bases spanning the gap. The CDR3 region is CASSLSSDSEYF. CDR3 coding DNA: TGTGCCAGCAGCTTATCATCTGACTCCGAGTACTTC.

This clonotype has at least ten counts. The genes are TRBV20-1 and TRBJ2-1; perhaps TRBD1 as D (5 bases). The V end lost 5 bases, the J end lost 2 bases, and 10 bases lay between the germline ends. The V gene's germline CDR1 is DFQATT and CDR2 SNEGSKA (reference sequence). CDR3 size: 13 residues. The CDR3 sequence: CSAGRVPYNEQFF. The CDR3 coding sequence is TGCAGTGCTGGCAGGGTCCCCTACAATGAGCAGTTCTTC.

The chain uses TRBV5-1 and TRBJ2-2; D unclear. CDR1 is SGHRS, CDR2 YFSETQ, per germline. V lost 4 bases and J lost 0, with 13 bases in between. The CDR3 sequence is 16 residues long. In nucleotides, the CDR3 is TGCGCCAGCAGCCCGGCTGTGGGGTCGAACACCGGGGAGCTGTTTTTT. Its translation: CASSPAVGSNTGELFF.

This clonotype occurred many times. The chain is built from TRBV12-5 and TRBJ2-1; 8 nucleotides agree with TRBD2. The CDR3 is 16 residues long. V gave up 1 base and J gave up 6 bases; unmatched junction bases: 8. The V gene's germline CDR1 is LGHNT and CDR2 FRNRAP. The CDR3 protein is CASGLARERGSNEQFF. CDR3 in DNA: TGTGCTAGTGGTTTGGCCAGGGAGCGGGGGAGCAATGAGCAGTTCTTC.

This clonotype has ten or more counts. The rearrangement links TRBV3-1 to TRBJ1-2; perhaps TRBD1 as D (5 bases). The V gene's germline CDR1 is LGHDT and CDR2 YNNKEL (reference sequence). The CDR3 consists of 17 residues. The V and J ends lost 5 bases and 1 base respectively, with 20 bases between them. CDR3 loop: CASSSLPRDGFNYGYTF. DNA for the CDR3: TGTGCCAGCAGCTCCCTCCCCCGGGACGGATTTAACTATGGCTACACCTTC.

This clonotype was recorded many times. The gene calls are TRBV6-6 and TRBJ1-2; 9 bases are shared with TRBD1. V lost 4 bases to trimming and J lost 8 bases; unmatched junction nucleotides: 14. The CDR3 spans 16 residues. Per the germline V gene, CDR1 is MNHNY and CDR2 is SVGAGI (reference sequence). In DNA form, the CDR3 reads TGTGCCAGCAGTTTAGCATCCGGGACAGGGTTAGGCGGCTACACCTTC. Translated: CASSLASGTGLGGYTF.

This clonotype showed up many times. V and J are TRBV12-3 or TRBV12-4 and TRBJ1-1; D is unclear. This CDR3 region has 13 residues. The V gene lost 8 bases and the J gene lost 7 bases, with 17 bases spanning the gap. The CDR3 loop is CASRWTGNLEAFF. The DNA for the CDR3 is TGTGCCAGCCGTTGGACGGGAAACCTTGAAGCTTTCTTT.

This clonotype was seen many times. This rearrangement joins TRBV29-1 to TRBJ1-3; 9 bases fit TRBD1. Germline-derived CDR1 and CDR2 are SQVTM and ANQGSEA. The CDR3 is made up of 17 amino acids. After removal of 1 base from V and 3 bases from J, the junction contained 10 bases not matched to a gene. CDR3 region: CSVEGIRTGAYGNTIYF. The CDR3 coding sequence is TGCAGCGTTGAAGGGATCCGGACAGGGGCCTATGGAAACACCATATATTTT.

DNA for the CDR3: TGTGCCAGCAGCCAAGATCATGGGCCCGGGGAGCTGTTTTTT. This codes for CASSQDHGPGELFF. This rearrangement joins TRBV3-1 to TRBJ2-2; D not resolved. CDR1 and CDR2 (germline): LGHDT, YNNKEL (reference sequence). Trimming took 0 bases from V and 6 from J, leaving 8 bases between them. This CDR3 has 14 residues. Supplemented by reference TRBV3-1 and TRBJ2-2, the full variable domain reads DTAVSQTPKYLVTQMGNDKSIKCEQNLGHDTMYWYKQDSKKFLKIMFSYNNKELIINETVPNRFSPKSPDKAHLNLHINSLELGDSAVYFCASSQDHGPGELFFGEGSRLTVL.

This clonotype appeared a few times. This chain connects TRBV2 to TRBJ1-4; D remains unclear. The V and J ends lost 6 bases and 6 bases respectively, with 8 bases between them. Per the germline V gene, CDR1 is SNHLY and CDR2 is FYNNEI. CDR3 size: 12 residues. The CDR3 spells CASRGDDEKLFF. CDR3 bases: TGTGCCAGCAGGGGAGATGATGAAAAACTGTTTTTT. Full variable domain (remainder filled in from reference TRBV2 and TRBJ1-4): EPEVTQTPSHQVTQMGQEVILRCVPISNHLYFYWYRQILGQKVEFLVSFYNNEISEKSEIFDDQFSVERPDGSNFTLKIRSTKLEDSAMYFCASRGDDEKLFFGSGTQLSVL.

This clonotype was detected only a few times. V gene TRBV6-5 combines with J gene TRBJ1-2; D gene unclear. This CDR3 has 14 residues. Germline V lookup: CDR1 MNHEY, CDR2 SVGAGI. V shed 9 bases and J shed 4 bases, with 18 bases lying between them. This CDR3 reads CASIPGGLGYGYTF. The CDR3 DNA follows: TGTGCCAGTATCCCGGGAGGACTGGGCTATGGCTACACCTTC.

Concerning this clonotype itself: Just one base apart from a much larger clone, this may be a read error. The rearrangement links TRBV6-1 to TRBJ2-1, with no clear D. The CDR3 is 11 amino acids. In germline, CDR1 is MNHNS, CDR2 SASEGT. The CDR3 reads CAISVHNEQFF. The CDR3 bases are TGTGCCATCAGTGTCCATAATGAGCAGTTCTTC.

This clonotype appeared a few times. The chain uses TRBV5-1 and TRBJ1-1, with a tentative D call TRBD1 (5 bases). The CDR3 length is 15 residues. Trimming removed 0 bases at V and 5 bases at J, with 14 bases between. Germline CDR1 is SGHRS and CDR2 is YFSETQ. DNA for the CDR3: TGCGCCAGCAGCTTGGTCGTGGGGGTTAGGACTGAAGCTTTCTTT. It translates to CASSLVVGVRTEAFF.

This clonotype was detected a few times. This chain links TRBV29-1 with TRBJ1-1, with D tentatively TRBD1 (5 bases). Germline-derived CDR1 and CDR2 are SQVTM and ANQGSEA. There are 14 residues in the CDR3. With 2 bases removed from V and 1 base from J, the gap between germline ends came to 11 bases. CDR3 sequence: CSVEKRGANTEAFF. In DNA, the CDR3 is TGCAGCGTTGAAAAAAGAGGGGCGAACACTGAAGCTTTCTTT.

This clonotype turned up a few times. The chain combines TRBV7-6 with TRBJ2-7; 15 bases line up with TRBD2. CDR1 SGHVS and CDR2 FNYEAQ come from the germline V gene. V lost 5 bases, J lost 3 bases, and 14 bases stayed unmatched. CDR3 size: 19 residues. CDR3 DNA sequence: TGTGCCAGCAGCCCGCTCGCCGGGACTAGCGGGGGGAACTTCTACGAGCAGTACTTC. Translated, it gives CASSPLAGTSGGNFYEQYF.

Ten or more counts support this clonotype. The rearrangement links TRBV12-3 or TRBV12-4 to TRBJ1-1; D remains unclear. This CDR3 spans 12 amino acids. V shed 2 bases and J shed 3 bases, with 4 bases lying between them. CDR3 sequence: CASSLRDTEAFF. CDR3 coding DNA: TGTGCCAGCAGTTTAAGGGACACTGAAGCTTTCTTT.

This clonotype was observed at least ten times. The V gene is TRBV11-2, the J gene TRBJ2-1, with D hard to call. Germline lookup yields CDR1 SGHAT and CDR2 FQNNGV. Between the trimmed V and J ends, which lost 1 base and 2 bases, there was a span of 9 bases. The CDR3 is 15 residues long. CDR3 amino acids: CASSLVTQTYNEQFF. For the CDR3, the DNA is TGTGCCAGCAGCTTAGTGACTCAGACCTACAATGAGCAGTTCTTC.

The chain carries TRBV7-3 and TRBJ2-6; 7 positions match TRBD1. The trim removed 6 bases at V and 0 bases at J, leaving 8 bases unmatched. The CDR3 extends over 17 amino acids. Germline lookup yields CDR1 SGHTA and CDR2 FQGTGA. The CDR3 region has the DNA TGTGCCAGCAGTAAGACAGGGTTACCCTCTGGGGCCAACGTCCTGACTTTC. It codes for CASSKTGLPSGANVLTF.